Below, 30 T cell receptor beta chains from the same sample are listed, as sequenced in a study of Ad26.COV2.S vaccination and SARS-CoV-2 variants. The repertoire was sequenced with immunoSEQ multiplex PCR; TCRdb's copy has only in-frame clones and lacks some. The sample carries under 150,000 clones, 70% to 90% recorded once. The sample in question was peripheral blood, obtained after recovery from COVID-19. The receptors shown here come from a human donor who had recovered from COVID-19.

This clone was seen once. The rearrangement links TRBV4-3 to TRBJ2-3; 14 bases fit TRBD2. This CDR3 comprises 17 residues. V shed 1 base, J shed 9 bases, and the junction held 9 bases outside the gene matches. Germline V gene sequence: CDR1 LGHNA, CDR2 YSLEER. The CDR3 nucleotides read TGCGCCAGCAGCCAAGCCGGACTAGCGGGGGGATGGCGGACGCAGTATTTT. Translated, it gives CASSQAGLAGGWRTQYF.

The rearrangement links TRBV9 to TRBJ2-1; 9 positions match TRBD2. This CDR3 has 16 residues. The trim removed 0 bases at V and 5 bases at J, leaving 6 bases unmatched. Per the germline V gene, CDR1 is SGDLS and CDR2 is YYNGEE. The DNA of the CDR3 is TGTGCCAGCAGCGTAGTACCTAGCGGGGCTAACAATGAGCAGTTCTTC. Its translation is CASSVVPSGANNEQFF.

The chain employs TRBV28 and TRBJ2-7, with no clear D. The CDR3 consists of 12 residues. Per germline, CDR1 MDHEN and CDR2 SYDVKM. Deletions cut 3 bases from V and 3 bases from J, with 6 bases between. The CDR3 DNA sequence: TGTGCCAGCAGTTTTGTAAGCTACGAGCAGTACTTC. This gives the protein CASSFVSYEQYF.

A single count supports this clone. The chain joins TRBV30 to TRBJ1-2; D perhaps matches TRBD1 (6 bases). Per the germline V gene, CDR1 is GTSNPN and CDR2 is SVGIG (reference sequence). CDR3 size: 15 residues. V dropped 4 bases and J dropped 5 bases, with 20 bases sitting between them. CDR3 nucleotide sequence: TGTGCCTGGACCCTTGAACGGGGAAGGGGGTATGGCTACACCTTC. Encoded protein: CAWTLERGRGYGYTF.

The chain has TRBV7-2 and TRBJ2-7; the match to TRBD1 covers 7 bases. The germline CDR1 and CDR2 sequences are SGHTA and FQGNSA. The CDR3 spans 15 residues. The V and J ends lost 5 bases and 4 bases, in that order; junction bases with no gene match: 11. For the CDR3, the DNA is TGTGCCAGCAGCACAACCGGGACAGTTAATTACGAGCAGTACTTC. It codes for CASSTTGTVNYEQYF.

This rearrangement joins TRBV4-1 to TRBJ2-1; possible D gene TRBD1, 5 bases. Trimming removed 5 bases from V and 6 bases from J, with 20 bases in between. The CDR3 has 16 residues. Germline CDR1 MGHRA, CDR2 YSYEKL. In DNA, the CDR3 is TGCGCCAGCAGCGCCCGGACAACCAACCCCGCCAATGAGCAGTTCTTC. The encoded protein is CASSARTTNPANEQFF.

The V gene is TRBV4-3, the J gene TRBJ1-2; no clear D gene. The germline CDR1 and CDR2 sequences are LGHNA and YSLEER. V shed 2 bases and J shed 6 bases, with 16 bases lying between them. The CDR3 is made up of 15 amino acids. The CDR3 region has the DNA TGCGCCAGCAGCCAAAACCCAAGCTATAGGAATGGCTACACCTTC. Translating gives CASSQNPSYRNGYTF.

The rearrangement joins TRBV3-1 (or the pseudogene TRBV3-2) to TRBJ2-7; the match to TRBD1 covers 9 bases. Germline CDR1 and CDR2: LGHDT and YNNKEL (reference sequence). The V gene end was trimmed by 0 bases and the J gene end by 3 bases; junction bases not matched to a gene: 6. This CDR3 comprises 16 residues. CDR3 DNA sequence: TGTGCCAGCAGCCAAGAGGGACAGGGTAAATTCTACGAGCAGTACTTC. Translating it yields CASSQEGQGKFYEQYF.

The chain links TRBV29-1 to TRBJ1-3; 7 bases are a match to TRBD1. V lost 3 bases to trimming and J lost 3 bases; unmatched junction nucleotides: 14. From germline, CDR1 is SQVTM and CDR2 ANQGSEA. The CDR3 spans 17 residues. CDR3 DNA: TGCAGCGTTGAGACAACCGGGACAGCGAACCTTGGAAACACCATATATTTT. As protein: CSVETTGTANLGNTIYF.

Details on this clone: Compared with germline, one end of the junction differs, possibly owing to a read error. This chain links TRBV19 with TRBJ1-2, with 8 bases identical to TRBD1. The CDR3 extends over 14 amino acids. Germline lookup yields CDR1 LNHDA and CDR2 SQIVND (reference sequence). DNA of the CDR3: TGTGCCAGTAGTCTAGAGACAGGGGTCTATGGCTACACCTTC. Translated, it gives CASSLETGVYGYTF.

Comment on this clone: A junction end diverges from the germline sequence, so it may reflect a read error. CDR3 sequence (DNA): TGTGCTAGCAGCTTAGTTTCGGGGGCTAGCACAGATACGCAGTATTTT. It is translated as CASSLVSGASTDTQYF. V usage is TRBV7-7 and J usage is TRBJ2-3, with D perhaps assigned TRBD1 or TRBD2 (6 bases each). This CDR3 spans 16 amino acids. In germline, CDR1 is SSHAT, CDR2 FNYEAQ (reference sequence). Drawing the rest from reference TRBV7-7 and TRBJ2-3, the complete variable domain is GAGVSQSPRYKVTKRGQDVTLRCDPISSHATLYWYQQALGQGPEFLTYFNYEAQPDKSGLPSDRFSAERPEGSISTLTIQRTEQRDSAMYRCASSLVSGASTDTQYFGPGTRLTVL.

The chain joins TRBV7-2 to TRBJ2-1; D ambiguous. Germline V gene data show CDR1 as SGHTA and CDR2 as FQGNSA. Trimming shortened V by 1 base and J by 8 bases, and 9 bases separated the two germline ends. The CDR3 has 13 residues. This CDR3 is CASSLDAGYEQFF. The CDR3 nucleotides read TGTGCCAGCAGCTTAGATGCTGGCTATGAGCAGTTCTTC.

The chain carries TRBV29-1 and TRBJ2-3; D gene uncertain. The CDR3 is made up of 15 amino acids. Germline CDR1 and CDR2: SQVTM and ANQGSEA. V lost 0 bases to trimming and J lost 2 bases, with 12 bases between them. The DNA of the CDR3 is TGCAGCGTTGAAGACTTAGGTTGGCCCACAGATACGCAGTATTTT. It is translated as CSVEDLGWPTDTQYF.

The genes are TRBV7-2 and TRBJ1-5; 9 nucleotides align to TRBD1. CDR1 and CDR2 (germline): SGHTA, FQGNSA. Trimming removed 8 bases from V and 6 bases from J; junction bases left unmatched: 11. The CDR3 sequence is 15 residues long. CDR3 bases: TGTGCCAGCGGAACGGGACAGGGTGGAATTCAGCCCCAGCATTTT. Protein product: CASGTGQGGIQPQHF.

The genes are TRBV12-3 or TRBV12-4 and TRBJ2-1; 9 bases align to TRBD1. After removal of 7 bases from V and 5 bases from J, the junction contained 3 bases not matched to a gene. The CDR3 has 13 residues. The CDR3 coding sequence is TGTGCCAGCACCCGGACAGGGGACAATGAGCAGTTCTTC. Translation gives CASTRTGDNEQFF.

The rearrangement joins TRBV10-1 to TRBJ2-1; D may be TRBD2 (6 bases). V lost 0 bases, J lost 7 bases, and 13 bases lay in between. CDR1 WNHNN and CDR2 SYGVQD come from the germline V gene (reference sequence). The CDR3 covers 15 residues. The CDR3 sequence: CASSESLEGRNEQFF. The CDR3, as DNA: TGCGCCAGCAGTGAGTCCCTCGAGGGGAGGAATGAGCAGTTCTTC.

The CDR3 sequence: CASSVPDASETQYF. The CDR3, as DNA: TGTGCCAGCAGCGTACCGGACGCCTCTGAGACCCAGTACTTC. The V gene is TRBV9, the J gene TRBJ2-5; D gene uncertain. The CDR3 has 14 residues. The germline V gene encodes CDR1 SGDLS and CDR2 YYNGEE. The ends were cut back, 1 base at V and 5 bases at J, with 12 bases in the middle.

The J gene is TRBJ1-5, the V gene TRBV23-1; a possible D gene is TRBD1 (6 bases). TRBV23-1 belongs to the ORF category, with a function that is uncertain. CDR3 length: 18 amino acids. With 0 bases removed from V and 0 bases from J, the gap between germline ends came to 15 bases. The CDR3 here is CASSQSEKGGDSNQPQHF. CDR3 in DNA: TGCGCCAGCAGTCAATCGGAGAAAGGGGGGGATAGCAATCAGCCCCAGCATTTT.

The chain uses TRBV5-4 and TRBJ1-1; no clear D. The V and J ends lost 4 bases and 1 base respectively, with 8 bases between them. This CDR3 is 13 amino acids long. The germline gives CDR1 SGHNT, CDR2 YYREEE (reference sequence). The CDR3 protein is CASSENRNTEAFF. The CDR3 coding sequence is TGTGCCAGCAGCGAGAACAGGAACACTGAAGCTTTCTTT.

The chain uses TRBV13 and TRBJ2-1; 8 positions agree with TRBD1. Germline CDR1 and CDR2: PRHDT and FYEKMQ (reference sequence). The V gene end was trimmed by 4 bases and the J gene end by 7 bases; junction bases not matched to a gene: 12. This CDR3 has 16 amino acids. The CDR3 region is CASSSEGQGARNEQFF. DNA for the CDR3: TGTGCCAGCAGCTCTGAGGGGCAGGGGGCGCGTAATGAGCAGTTCTTC. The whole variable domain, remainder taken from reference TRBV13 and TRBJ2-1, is AAGVIQSPRHLIKEKRETATLKCYPIPRHDTVYWYQQGPGQDPQFLISFYEKMQSDKGSIPDRFSAQQFSDYHSELNMSSLELGDSALYFCASSSEGQGARNEQFFGPGTRLTVL.

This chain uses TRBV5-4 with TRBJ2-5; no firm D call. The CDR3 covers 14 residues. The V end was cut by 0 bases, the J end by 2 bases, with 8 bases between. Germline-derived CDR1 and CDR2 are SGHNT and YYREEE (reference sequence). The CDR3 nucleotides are TGTGCCAGCAGCTTGGGTCGGAATCAAGAGACCCAGTACTTC. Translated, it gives CASSLGRNQETQYF.

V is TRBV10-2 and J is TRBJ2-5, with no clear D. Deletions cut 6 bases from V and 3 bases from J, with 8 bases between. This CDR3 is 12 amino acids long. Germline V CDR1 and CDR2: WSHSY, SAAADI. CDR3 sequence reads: CASRGREETQYF. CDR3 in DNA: TGCGCCAGCAGGGGTAGGGAAGAGACCCAGTACTTC.

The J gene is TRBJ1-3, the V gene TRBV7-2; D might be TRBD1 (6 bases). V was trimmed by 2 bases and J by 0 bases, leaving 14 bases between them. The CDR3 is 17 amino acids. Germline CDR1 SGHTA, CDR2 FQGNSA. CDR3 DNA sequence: TGTGCCAGCAGCTTAATGGGGGCTAGAAGCTCTGGAAACACCATATATTTT. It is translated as CASSLMGARSSGNTIYF.

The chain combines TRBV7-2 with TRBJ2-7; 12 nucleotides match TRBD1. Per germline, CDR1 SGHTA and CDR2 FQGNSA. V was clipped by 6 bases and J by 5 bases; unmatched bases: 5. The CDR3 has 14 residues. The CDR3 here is CASRRGQGANEQYF. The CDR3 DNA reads TGTGCCAGCAGAAGGGGACAGGGGGCGAACGAGCAGTACTTC.

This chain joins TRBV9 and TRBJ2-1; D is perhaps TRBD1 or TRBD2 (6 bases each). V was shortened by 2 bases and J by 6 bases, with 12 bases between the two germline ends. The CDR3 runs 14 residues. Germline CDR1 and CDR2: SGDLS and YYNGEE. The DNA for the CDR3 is TGTGCCAGCAGCGTTAGGGGGGATCCCAATGAGCAGTTCTTC. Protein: CASSVRGDPNEQFF.

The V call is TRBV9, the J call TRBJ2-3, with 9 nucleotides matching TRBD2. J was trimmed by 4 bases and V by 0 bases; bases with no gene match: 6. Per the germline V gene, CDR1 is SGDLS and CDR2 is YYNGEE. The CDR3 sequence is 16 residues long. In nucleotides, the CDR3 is TGTGCCAGCAGCGTAGAGGGACTAGCTTTGGCAGATACGCAGTATTTT. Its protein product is CASSVEGLALADTQYF.

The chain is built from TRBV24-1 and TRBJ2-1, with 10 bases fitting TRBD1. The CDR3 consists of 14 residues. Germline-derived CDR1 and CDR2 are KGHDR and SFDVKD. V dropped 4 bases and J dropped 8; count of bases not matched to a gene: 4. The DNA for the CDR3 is TGTGCCACCAGTGAAGGACAGGGGGTCCATGAGCAGTTCTTC. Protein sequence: CATSEGQGVHEQFF.

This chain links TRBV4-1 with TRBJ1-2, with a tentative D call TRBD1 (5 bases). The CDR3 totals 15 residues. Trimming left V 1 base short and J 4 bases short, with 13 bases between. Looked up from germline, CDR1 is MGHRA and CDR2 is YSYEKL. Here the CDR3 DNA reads TGCGCCAGCAGCCAAGGTGGGGGGGTCCTCTATGGCTACACCTTC. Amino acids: CASSQGGGVLYGYTF.

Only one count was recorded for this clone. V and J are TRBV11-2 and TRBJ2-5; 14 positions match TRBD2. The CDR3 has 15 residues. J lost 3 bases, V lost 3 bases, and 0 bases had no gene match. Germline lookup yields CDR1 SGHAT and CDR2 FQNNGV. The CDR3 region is CASSLGLAGEETQYF. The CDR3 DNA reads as TGTGCCAGCAGCTTGGGACTAGCGGGGGAAGAGACCCAGTACTTC. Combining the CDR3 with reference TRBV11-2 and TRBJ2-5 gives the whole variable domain EAGVAQSPRYKIIEKRQSVAFWCNPISGHATLYWYQQILGQGPKLLIQFQNNGVVDDSQLPKDRFSAERLKGVDSTLKIQPAKLEDSAVYLCASSLGLAGEETQYFGPGTRLLVL.

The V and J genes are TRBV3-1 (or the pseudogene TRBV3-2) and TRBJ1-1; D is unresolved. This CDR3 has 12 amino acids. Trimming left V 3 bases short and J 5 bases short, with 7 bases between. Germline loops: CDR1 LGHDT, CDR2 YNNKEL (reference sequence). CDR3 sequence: CASSHLGTEAFF. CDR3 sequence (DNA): TGTGCCAGCAGCCATTTGGGAACTGAAGCTTTCTTT.